Shown below are 27 T cell receptor beta chains from a single sample sequenced in a study of CD8+CD57+ T cells in acquired aplastic anemia. Patients selected for sequencing had displayed CD8+CD57+ cell expansion by flow cytometry. It was genomic DNA that served as the template for profiling TCR beta VDJ and CDR3. TCRdb independently ran MiXCR on the reads; one entry per CDR3 protein. The sample yields fewer than 300,000 distinct CDR3 sequences, roughly 82% seen once. The sample consisted of sorted CD4+, CD8+, or CD8+CD57+ T cells (not recorded which) from PBMCs. Receptors originate from a human donor with aplastic anemia.

This sequence joins TRBV9 and TRBJ1-1; D uncertain. The V end lost 0 bases, the J end lost 11 bases, and 20 bases lay between the germline ends. CDR3 length equals 15 residues. Looked up from germline, CDR1 is SGDLS and CDR2 is YYNGEE. The CDR3 bases are TGTGCCAGCAGCGTAGTCGAGCAGTACGTCAGGCCGGCTTTCTTT. As protein: CASSVVEQYVRPAFF.

The J gene is TRBJ2-7, the V gene TRBV7-8, with D tentatively TRBD2 (6 bases). The CDR3 consists of 18 residues. V was pared by 0 bases and J by 4 bases, with 22 bases between. Looked up from germline, CDR1 is SGHVS and CDR2 is FQNEAQ. CDR3 coding DNA: TGTGCCAGCAGCTTAGCGGGAGGCCCCGCTACCCATTATTACGAGCAGTACGTC. Protein product: CASSLAGGPATHYYEQYV.

As concerns this clonotype: Compared with germline, one end of the junction differs, possibly owing to a read error. This chain links TRBV7-3 with TRBJ1-2, with D unclear. Germline V CDR1 and CDR2: SGHTA, FQGTGA. This CDR3 is 13 amino acids long. The CDR3 coding sequence is TGTGCCAGCAGCTTAGGGAGAAGCCATGGCAACACCTTC. Translation gives CASSLGRSHGNTF.

This clonotype was seen a single time. This rearrangement joins TRBV9 to TRBJ2-1; 11 nucleotides match TRBD2. Trimming cost V 6 bases and J 11 bases; bases outside gene matches: 16. Germline V gives CDR1 SGDLS, CDR2 YYNGEE. The CDR3 spans 16 residues. CDR3 DNA sequence: TGTGCCAGCAACCGAGGGACTAGCGGTACCGGAGAGAAGCAGTTCTTC. It codes for CASNRGTSGTGEKQFF.

This sequence joins TRBV29-1 and TRBJ1-1; 8 nucleotides match TRBD1. The CDR3 totals 15 residues. CDR1 SQVTM and CDR2 ANQGSEA come from the germline V gene. The junction had 13 bases not matched to a gene; V was cut back by 7 bases and J by 3 bases. This chain's CDR3 is CSARQGLIKDTEAFF. The CDR3 DNA reads as TGCAGCGCACGACAGGGGCTAATCAAAGACACTGAAGCTTTCTTT.

To note about this clonotype: Given the absence of the conserved phenylalanine or tryptophan at the CDR3 end, a read error is likely. It is unclear where the CDR3 begins or ends on the DNA, so no DNA is shown, and the CDR3 is as TCRdb lists it. This sequence joins TRBV7-8 and TRBJ2-3; the table gives TRBD2 as D, unverified against the DNA. The CDR3 has 13 amino acids, counting both end residues. Germline V lookup: CDR1 SGHVS, CDR2 FQNEAQ. CDR3 region: CASGVGGGPNTYY.

This chain connects TRBV7-9 to TRBJ2-2; no definite D call. This CDR3 has 14 amino acids. The V gene's germline CDR1 is SEHNR and CDR2 FQNEAQ (reference sequence). Trimming cost V 7 bases and J 3 bases, with 12 bases left between them. Written as DNA, the CDR3 is TGTGCCAGCACACCATTGGTTCACACCGGGGAGCTGTTTTTT. It yields the protein CASTPLVHTGELFF.

Concerning this clonotype itself: The junction and the germline gene differ at one end; a read error may be behind it. The chain uses TRBV7-9 and TRBJ2-1; weak D call: TRBD1 (6 bases). Germline V gene sequence: CDR1 SEHNR, CDR2 FQNEAQ (reference sequence). The CDR3 length is 13 residues. The CDR3 region has the DNA TGTGCCAGCAGCTCGACTACAGGGAAGGGGCAGTTTTTC. It specifies CASSSTTGKGQFF.

CDR3 sequence: CASSFSWGYNQPQHF. In nucleotides, the CDR3 is TGTGCCAGCAGCTTTTCTTGGGGGTACAATCAGCCCCAGCATTTT. The chain recombines TRBV12-3 or TRBV12-4 with TRBJ1-5; the D gene is possibly TRBD1 (5 bases). The CDR3 covers 15 residues. The V and J ends lost 6 bases and 3 bases respectively, with 15 bases between them.

A note on this clonotype: At one boundary the junction diverges from the germline segment, which might be a read error. This chain uses TRBV2 with TRBJ2-5; unclear D gene. The CDR3 length is 14 residues. Germline CDR1 and CDR2: SNHLY and FYNNEI. CDR3 region: CATSKGGAQATQYF. DNA of the CDR3: TGTGCCACCAGCAAAGGCGGCGCGCAAGCGACCCAGTACTTC.

The rearrangement uses TRBV14 and TRBJ2-7, with 8 bases matching TRBD2. CDR3 length: 16 amino acids. Germline assignment: CDR1 SGHDN and CDR2 FVKESK. The junction had 12 bases not matched to a gene; V was cut back by 5 bases and J by 3 bases. The CDR3 region is CASSLAVVAGRYEQYF. The CDR3 DNA follows: TGTGCCAGCAGCTTAGCTGTGGTAGCGGGGCGCTACGAGCAGTACTTC.

This clonotype was recorded only once. Since no conserved phenylalanine or tryptophan closes the CDR3, a read error is the likely cause. No DNA is shown, since the ends of the CDR3 on it are uncertain; the CDR3 is the one TCRdb lists. The V and J genes are TRBV7-9 and TRBJ2-3; TRBD2 is taken as the D call from the table, unchecked against the DNA. Germline assignment: CDR1 SEHNR and CDR2 FQNEAQ (reference sequence). Both ends counted, the CDR3 spans 13 residues. This CDR3 is CASGLDLRGNTEV.

Note on this clonotype: The conserved phenylalanine or tryptophan normally closing the CDR3 is absent here, so this likely arose from a read error. The DNA is omitted, as the CDR3 cannot be located on it reliably, and the CDR3 follows TCRdb's listing. V and J are TRBV15 and TRBJ2-4; TRBD2 is the table's D call and was not checked against the DNA. The germline V gene encodes CDR1 LNHNV and CDR2 YYDKDF (reference sequence). Ends included, the CDR3 has 12 residues. The chain's CDR3 is CASGGGGNIEYH.

Only one count was recorded for this clonotype. One end of the junction does not line up with germline, which may come from a read error. The V gene is TRBV7-9, the J gene TRBJ1-6, with a possible D match to TRBD1 (6 bases). Germline V gene lookup returns CDR1 SEHNR and CDR2 FQNEAQ (reference sequence). The CDR3 has 16 amino acids. CDR3 DNA: TGTGCCAGCAGCTCGGGGGAGGGGGGCTACACTTCACCGCTCCACTTT. This translates into CASSSGEGGYTSPLHF.

As regards this clonotype: At one end, the junction sequence differs from germline, possibly due to a read error. The chain couples TRBV7-2 to TRBJ1-6; D is unclear. CDR1 is SGHTA and CDR2 is FQGNSA in the germline V gene. The CDR3 has 13 residues. CDR3 sequence: CASSSGSGKSPLF. The DNA of the CDR3 is TGTGCCAGCAGTTCAGGCAGTGGCAAATCCCCCCTCTTT. Based on the CDR3 plus reference TRBV7-2 and TRBJ1-6, the full variable domain is GAGVSQSPSNKVTEKGKDVELRCDPISGHTALYWYRQSLGQGLEFLIYFQGNSAPDKSGLPSDRFSAERTGGSVSTLTIQRTQQEDSAVYLCASSSGSGKSPLFGNGTRLTVT.

V gene TRBV6-4 combines with J gene TRBJ2-7, with 7 bases aligning to TRBD1. The ends lost 3 bases at V and 1 base at J; junction bases unmatched: 6. Germline V gene data show CDR1 as MRHNA and CDR2 as SNTAGT. The CDR3 has 15 residues. CDR3 nucleotide sequence: TGTGCCAGCAGTGAAGAGAGGGGGCCGTCCTACGAGCAGTACTTC. This codes for CASSEERGPSYEQYF.

This chain links TRBV2 with TRBJ2-1; 7 bases agree with TRBD2. CDR1 and CDR2 (germline): SNHLY, FYNNEI. This CDR3 comprises 16 residues. The V segment lost 5 bases and the J segment 8 bases; nucleotides outside the gene matches: 15. The CDR3 is CASSHGGGNDQDEQFF. The CDR3 DNA is TGTGCCAGCAGTCATGGGGGGGGAAACGATCAGGATGAGCAGTTCTTC. Filled out from reference TRBV2 and TRBJ2-1, the complete variable domain reads EPEVTQTPSHQVTQMGQEVILRCVPISNHLYFYWYRQILGQKVEFLVSFYNNEISEKSEIFDDQFSVERPDGSNFTLKIRSTKLEDSAMYFCASSHGGGNDQDEQFFGPGTRLTVL.

The chain couples TRBV7-3 to TRBJ2-6, with D perhaps TRBD2 (5 bases). Germline CDR1 SGHTA, CDR2 FQGTGA. The CDR3 consists of 16 residues. V lost 2 bases and J lost 7, with 15 bases in between. The DNA for the CDR3 is TGTGCCAGCAGCTTAGCGGCTAGCTCCGTTGCCAACGTCCTGACTTTC. Translating gives CASSLAASSVANVLTF.

Of note for this clonotype: Relative to the germline gene, one junction end is altered; a read error may explain this. The V and J genes are TRBV7-9 and TRBJ2-3, with 8 bases matching TRBD2. This CDR3 has 15 amino acids. Germline CDR1 and CDR2: SEHNR and FQNEAQ (reference sequence). CDR3 nucleotides: TGTGCCAGCAGCGTAGCGGGAAGCTACACGGCCAAGCAGTATTTT. Amino acid sequence: CASSVAGSYTAKQYF. The variable domain in full, with the rest retrieved from reference TRBV7-9 and TRBJ2-3, is DTGVSQNPRHKITKRGQNVTFRCDPISEHNRLYWYRQTLGQGPEFLTYFQNEAQLEKSRLLSDRFSAERPKGSFSTLEIQRTEQGDSAMYLCASSVAGSYTAKQYFGPGTRLTVL.

This chain connects TRBV25-1 to TRBJ2-3, with TRBD2 matching over 8 bases. Germline CDR1 reads MGHDK; CDR2 reads SYGVNS. The V and J ends lost 0 bases and 4 bases, in that order; junction bases with no gene match: 9. The CDR3 covers 17 residues. DNA for the CDR3: TGTGCCAGCAGTGAATATCGGGACCTTAGCGGGGCAGATACGCAGTATTTT. Residues: CASSEYRDLSGADTQYF.

V and J are TRBV6-1 and TRBJ2-1, with D hard to call. The CDR3 has 15 residues. Between the trimmed V and J ends, which lost 3 bases and 2 bases, there was a span of 11 bases. The germline gives CDR1 MNHNS, CDR2 SASEGT. This CDR3 is CASSDFRGAYNEQFF. CDR3 nucleotide sequence: TGTGCCAGCAGTGATTTTCGAGGAGCCTACAATGAGCAGTTCTTC.

With regard to this clonotype: Relative to the germline gene, one junction end is altered; a read error may explain this. The chain employs TRBV7-8 and TRBJ2-7; TRBD2 is a possible D gene (5 bases). The CDR3 length is 14 residues. Germline V CDR1 and CDR2: SGHVS, FQNEAQ. CDR3 sequence (DNA): TGTGCCACCAGCTGCCCGGGCCTAGCCTACGAGCAGTATTTC. Its translation: CATSCPGLAYEQYF. The full variable domain, its missing parts supplied by reference TRBV7-8 and TRBJ2-7, is GAGVSQSPRYKVAKRGQDVALRCDPISGHVSLFWYQQALGQGPEFLTYFQNEAQLDKSGLPSDRFFAERPEGSVSTLKIQRTQQEDSAVYLCATSCPGLAYEQYFGPGTRLTVT.

This clonotype has only a few counts. The V call is TRBV10-3, the J call TRBJ2-5; D call uncertain. The V gene's germline CDR1 is ENHRY and CDR2 SYGVKD. V lost 5 bases, J lost 0 bases, and 7 bases lay in between. The CDR3 spans 13 residues. CDR3 amino acids: CAISTSDQETQYF. CDR3 in DNA: TGTGCCATCAGTACGTCCGACCAAGAGACCCAGTACTTC.

V is TRBV5-1 and J is TRBJ2-7; unclear D gene. This CDR3 is built from 12 residues. From germline, CDR1 is SGHRS and CDR2 YFSETQ. Deletions cut 5 bases from V and 5 bases from J, with 11 bases between. The CDR3: CASSPESDEQYF. CDR3 in DNA: TGCGCCAGCAGTCCCGAGTCCGACGAGCAGTACTTC. Together with reference TRBV5-1 and TRBJ2-7, the CDR3 gives the full variable domain: KAGVTQTPRYLIKTRGQQVTLSCSPISGHRSVSWYQQTPGQGLQFLFEYFSETQRNKGNFPGRFSGRQFSNSRSEMNVSTLELGDSALYLCASSPESDEQYFGPGTRLTVT.

Details on this clonotype: This is likely a read error, given that the CDR3 carries no conserved phenylalanine or tryptophan at its end. Because the CDR3's place on the DNA is in doubt, the DNA is left out and the CDR3 is given as listed by TCRdb. This sequence joins TRBV9 and TRBJ2-3; the table's TRBD2 call for D was not verified on the DNA. The germline V gene encodes CDR1 SGDLS and CDR2 YYNGEE. Termini included, the CDR3 measures 13 amino acids. The chain's CDR3 is CASSHSPGGPNTV.

The chain recombines TRBV30 with TRBJ1-6, with 8 bases lining up with TRBD1. The CDR3 sequence is 14 residues long. Germline V gene lookup returns CDR1 GTSNPN and CDR2 SVGIG (reference sequence). V trimming: 1 base; J trimming: 5 bases; junction bases outside the gene matches: 1. For the CDR3, the DNA is TGTGCCTGGAGTGGGGGACAGGATAATTCACCCCTCCACTTT. Its translation is CAWSGGQDNSPLHF.

This clonotype was recorded many times. The J gene is TRBJ1-6, the V gene TRBV6-1, with 9 positions matching TRBD1. Trimming cost V 4 bases and J 10 bases; bases outside gene matches: 5. Germline V gives CDR1 MNHNS, CDR2 SASEGT. This CDR3 has 14 residues. CDR3 nucleotide sequence: TGTGCCAGCAGTGGGGGACAGGGTTCATCACCCCTCCACTTT. As protein: CASSGGQGSSPLHF.